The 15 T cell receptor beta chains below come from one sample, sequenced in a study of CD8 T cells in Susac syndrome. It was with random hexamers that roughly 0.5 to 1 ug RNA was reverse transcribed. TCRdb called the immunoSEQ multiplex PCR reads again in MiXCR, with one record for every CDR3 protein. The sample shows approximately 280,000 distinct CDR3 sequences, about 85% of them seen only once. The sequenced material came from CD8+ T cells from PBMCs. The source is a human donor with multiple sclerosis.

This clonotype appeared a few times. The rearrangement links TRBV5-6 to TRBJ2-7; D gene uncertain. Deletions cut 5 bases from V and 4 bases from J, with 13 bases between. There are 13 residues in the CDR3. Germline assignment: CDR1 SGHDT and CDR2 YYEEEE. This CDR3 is CASSFYGSYEQYF. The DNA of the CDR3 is TGTGCCAGCAGTTTCTACGGCTCGTACGAGCAGTACTTC.

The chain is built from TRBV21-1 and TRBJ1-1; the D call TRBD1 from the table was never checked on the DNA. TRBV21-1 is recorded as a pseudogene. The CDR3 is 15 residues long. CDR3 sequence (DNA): TGTGCCAGCAGCACTACCTTACGCGGGGGCACTGAAGCTTTCTTT. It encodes CASSTTLRGGTEAFF.

The CDR3 sequence: CASSQSSGDRGIYEQYF. CDR3 nucleotide sequence: TGCGCCAGCAGTCAATCGTCCGGGGACAGGGGTATATACGAGCAGTACTTC. The gene calls are TRBV23-1 and TRBJ2-7; 10 positions match TRBD1. TRBV23-1 is marked as an open reading frame, function uncertain. This CDR3 is built from 17 residues. Trimming took 0 bases from V and 4 from J; bases not matched to a gene: 9.

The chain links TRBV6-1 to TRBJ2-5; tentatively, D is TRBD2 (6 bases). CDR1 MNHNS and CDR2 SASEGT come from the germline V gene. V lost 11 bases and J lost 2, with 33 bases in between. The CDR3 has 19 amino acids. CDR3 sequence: CAGTGTPVGYPQVQETQYF. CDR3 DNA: TGTGCCGGCACCGGGACTCCCGTCGGGTACCCTCAGGTACAAGAGACCCAGTACTTC.

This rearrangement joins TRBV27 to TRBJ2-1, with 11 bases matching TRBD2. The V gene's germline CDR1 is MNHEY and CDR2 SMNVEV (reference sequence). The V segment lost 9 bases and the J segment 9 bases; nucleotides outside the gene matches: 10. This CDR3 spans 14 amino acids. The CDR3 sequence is CASIASGRWAEQFF. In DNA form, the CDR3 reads TGTGCCAGTATAGCTAGCGGGAGGTGGGCTGAGCAGTTCTTC.

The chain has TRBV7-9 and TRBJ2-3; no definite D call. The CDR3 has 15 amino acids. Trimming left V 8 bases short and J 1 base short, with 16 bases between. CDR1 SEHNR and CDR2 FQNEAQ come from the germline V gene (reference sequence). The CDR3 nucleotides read TGTGCCAGCGCCACGAAGGCCTGGGGCACAGATACGCAGTATTTT. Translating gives CASATKAWGTDTQYF.

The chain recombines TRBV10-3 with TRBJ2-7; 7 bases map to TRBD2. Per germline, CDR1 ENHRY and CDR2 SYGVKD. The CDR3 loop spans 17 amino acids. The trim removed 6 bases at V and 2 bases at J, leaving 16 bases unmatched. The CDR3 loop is CAISDGDELAATYEQYF. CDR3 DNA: TGTGCCATCAGCGACGGGGACGAGCTAGCGGCGACCTACGAGCAGTACTTC.

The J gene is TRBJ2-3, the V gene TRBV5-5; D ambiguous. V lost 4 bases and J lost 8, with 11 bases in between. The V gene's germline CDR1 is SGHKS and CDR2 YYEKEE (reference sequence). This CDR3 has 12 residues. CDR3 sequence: CASSPLTGTQYF. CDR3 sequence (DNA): TGTGCCAGCAGCCCCCTCACGGGTACGCAGTATTTT.

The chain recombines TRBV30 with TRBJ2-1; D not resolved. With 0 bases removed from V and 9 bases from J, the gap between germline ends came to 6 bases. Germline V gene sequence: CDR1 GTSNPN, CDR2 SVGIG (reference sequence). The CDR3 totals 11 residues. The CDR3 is CAWSVGAEQFF. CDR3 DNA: TGTGCCTGGAGTGTAGGTGCTGAGCAGTTCTTC.

The CDR3 bases are TGTGCCAGCAGTTCCTCGACAGGGGGCTACTATGGCTACACCTTC. It translates to CASSSSTGGYYGYTF. The genes are TRBV6-5 and TRBJ1-2, with 10 nucleotides matching TRBD1. Germline CDR1 is MNHEY and CDR2 is SVGAGI. The CDR3 is 15 residues long. Trimming took 4 bases from V and 3 from J; bases not matched to a gene: 5.

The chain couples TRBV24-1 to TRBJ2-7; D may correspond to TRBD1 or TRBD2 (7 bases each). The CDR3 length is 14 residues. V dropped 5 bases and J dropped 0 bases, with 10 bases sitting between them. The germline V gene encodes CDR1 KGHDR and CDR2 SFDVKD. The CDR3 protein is CATSAGGASYEQYF. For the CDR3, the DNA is TGTGCCACCAGTGCAGGGGGGGCCTCCTACGAGCAGTACTTC.

The CDR3 region is CASSVNRLAGQHNEQFF. CDR3 DNA: TGTGCCAGCAGCGTCAATAGACTAGCGGGACAGCACAATGAGCAGTTCTTC. This chain connects TRBV9 to TRBJ2-1; 11 nucleotides line up with TRBD2. Trimming took 2 bases from V and 5 from J; bases not matched to a gene: 9. This CDR3 has 17 amino acids. CDR1 is SGDLS, CDR2 YYNGEE, per germline.

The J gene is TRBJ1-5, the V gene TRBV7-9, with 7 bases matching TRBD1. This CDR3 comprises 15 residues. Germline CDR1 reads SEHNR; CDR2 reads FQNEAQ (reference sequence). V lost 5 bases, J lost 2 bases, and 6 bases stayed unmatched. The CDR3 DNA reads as TGTGCCAGCAGCCCTACCGGGACAGGCAATCAGCCCCAGCATTTT. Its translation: CASSPTGTGNQPQHF. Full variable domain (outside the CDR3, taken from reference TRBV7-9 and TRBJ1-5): DTGVSQNPRHKITKRGQNVTFRCDPISEHNRLYWYRQTLGQGPEFLTYFQNEAQLEKSRLLSDRFSAERPKGSFSTLEIQRTEQGDSAMYLCASSPTGTGNQPQHFGDGTRLSIL.

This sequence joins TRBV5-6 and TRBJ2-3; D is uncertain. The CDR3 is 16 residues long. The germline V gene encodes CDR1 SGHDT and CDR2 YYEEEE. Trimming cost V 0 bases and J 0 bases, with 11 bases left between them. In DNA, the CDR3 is TGTGCCAGCAGCTTGGAGCCAGACATAAGCACAGATACGCAGTATTTT. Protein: CASSLEPDISTDTQYF.

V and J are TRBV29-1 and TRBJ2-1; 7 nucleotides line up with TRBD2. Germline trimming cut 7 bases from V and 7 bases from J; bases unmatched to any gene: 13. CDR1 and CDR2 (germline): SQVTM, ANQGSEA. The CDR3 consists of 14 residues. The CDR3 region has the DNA TGCAGCGGGGATTTAGCGGGCGGGAGAAATGAGCAGTTCTTC. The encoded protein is CSGDLAGGRNEQFF.